A selection of T cell receptor beta chains follows, all from one sample in a study of radiation and T cells in renal cell carcinoma. This table comes from immunoSEQ multiplex PCR, and its TCRdb copy is limited to in-frame clones, with some not included. The table records tens of thousands of clones, 82% of them present only once. This material consisted of blood, taken from a patient whose treatment included radiotherapy and nephrectomy. These receptors were obtained from a man between 60 and 75 years old with renal cell carcinoma. Both conserved end residues are part of each CDR3.

V,J,CDR3
TRBV29-1,TRBJ1-1,CSVEVGGNTEAFF
TRBV4-1,TRBJ1-5,CASSRNTGSNQPQHF
TRBV6-6,TRBJ1-5,CASSYGYQGASQPQHF
TRBV2,TRBJ2-5,CASRQGYLSETQYF
TRBV5-6,TRBJ1-2,CASSLVTANYGYTF
TRBV5-8,TRBJ2-7,CASSLTSGSTEQYF
TRBV7-9,TRBJ2-7,CASSFGSGLYF
TRBV5-6,TRBJ2-2,CASNSWGTGYTGELFF
TRBV29-1,TRBJ1-2,CSVEPPTGAYGYTF
TRBV14,TRBJ1-5,CASSQDPCREGNQPQHF
TRBV10-1,TRBJ2-5,CASSESITGGQETQYF
TRBV18,TRBJ1-1,CASSPGADLNTEAFF
TRBV6-1,TRBJ2-1,CASSAGLANNEQFF
TRBV5-5,TRBJ1-3,CASSLLLSGNTIYF
TRBV19,TRBJ2-7,CASSISSGGYEQYF
TRBV28,TRBJ2-3,CASSLRTGGDTQYF
TRBV15,TRBJ2-7,CATSSTAPSSYEQYF
TRBV27,TRBJ2-6,CASSSYSGANVLTF
TRBV9,TRBJ2-1,CASSVGWTSSYNEQFF
TRBV7-9,TRBJ1-1,CASNRGRLDTEAFF
TRBV4-2,TRBJ2-1,CASSPRGGGSYNEQFF
TRBV6-1,TRBJ1-2,CASTRGRGGGYTF
TRBV5-1,TRBJ1-4,CASSLQGTNEKLFF
TRBV28,TRBJ2-5,CASSPGEWVRETQYF
TRBV5-4,TRBJ2-7,CASRDRASLYEQYF
TRBV9,TRBJ2-7,CASSVEAAGEQYF
TRBV5-1,TRBJ2-1,CASSLNSGENNEQFF
TRBV6-4,TRBJ2-2,CASRAGTGAGELFF
TRBV19,TRBJ1-3,CASIPTGVGNTIYF
TRBV28,TRBJ2-3,CASWGGRSTDTQYF
TRBV7-2,TRBJ2-7,CASQSTGFYEQYF
TRBV9,TRBJ2-3,CASSVDSSFSTDTQYF
TRBV5-4,TRBJ1-2,CASRYRGQDYGYTF
TRBV6-1,TRBJ1-3,CASSRDYSGNTIYF
TRBV5-4,TRBJ2-3,CASSLSPRTDTQYF
TRBV27,TRBJ1-1,CASSLGVGKAQSEAFF
TRBV9,TRBJ2-7,CASSVGPSDRGSYEQYF
TRBV7-6,TRBJ2-7,CASSYGGAITYEQYF
TRBV28,TRBJ1-1,CASSARGGRSWTEAFF
TRBV6-6,TRBJ1-5,CASSYAIGRENQPQHF
TRBV2,TRBJ1-5,CASSGQGVGQPQHF
TRBV5-6,TRBJ2-3,CASSLALRTDTQYF
TRBV27,TRBJ2-7,CASSLTGGSSYEQYF
TRBV18,TRBJ2-2,CASSPETGELFF
TRBV28,TRBJ1-3,CASTPINSGNTIYF
TRBV10-1,TRBJ2-1,CASSEGTLTTNEQFF
TRBV5-1,TRBJ2-3,CASSLGLLTDTQYF
TRBV21-1,TRBJ1-2,CASRTVGGGYTF
TRBV14,TRBJ2-1,CASSLSTGRPGSSYNEQFF
TRBV6-6,TRBJ2-5,CASSRGARETQYF
TRBV27,TRBJ2-7,CASSLEGLGSEQYF
TRBV6-5,TRBJ1-2,CASKEGATNYGYTF
TRBV19,TRBJ1-5,CASSVRGPQPQHF
TRBV2,TRBJ2-3,CASKASRGVDTQYF
TRBV15,TRBJ2-5,CATSFRVGTSAYQETQYF
TRBV5-6,TRBJ2-3,CASSWDRGADTQYF
TRBV27,TRBJ2-7,CAASGGLTYEQYF